The clone carrying this T cell receptor (beta chain) has more than one count but fewer than ten. Antigen: not known. Generation of TCR cDNA used 5'RACE template switching (which added a universal primer site and UMIs). TCRdb fed the 5' RACE reads into MiXCR, producing one record per CDR3 protein. This sample yields 250,000 to 350,000 distinct CDR3 sequences, of which 8.7% are seen a single time; around 3.5% belongs to the top ten. The CDR3 is 18 residues long. The V end was cut by 5 bases, the J end by 3 bases, with 25 bases between. CDR1 is MGHRA and CDR2 is YSYEKL in the germline V gene. The data are from a study of T cells after yellow fever vaccination. Points from the study as a whole: Highly abundant clonotypes carried over from the bulk population could end up in FACS-sorted repertoires as contaminants. Overlap between CD4 and CD8 compartments was detected for a small share of clonotypes. Most primary-vaccination clones recurred post-booster (about 96% CD4, over 70% CD8).

The chain employs TRBV4-1 and TRBJ1-1; possible D gene TRBD1, 6 bases. This TCR was sampled from a man younger than 35 who received the YFV17D yellow fever vaccine. This sample comprised CD4+ T cells sorted from PBMCs, obtained 5 days after the yellow fever booster vaccination. This CDR3 is CASSEGWAGAVKDTEAFF. The CDR3 DNA follows: TGCGCCAGCAGCGAAGGTTGGGCGGGGGCAGTGAAGGACACTGAAGCTTTCTTT.